This entry lists 31 T cell receptor beta chains sequenced from one sample in a study of T cell responses to AZD1222 COVID-19 vaccine. Assay used: immunoSEQ multiplex PCR; TCRdb lists only in-frame clones, some missing. The sample yields more than 95,000 clones, over 75% seen once. This sample comprised peripheral blood, obtained on day 0 of MenACWY control vaccination. Receptors were obtained from an adult in good health.

The chain links TRBV5-1 to TRBJ2-7, with D perhaps TRBD2 (5 bases). This CDR3 comprises 13 residues. The V end was cut by 6 bases, the J end by 2 bases, with 12 bases between. Germline loops: CDR1 SGHRS, CDR2 YFSETQ. CDR3 nucleotide sequence: TGCGCCAGCAACTCCGGGAACGCCTACGAGCAGTACTTC. This translates into CASNSGNAYEQYF.

The gene calls are TRBV2 and TRBJ2-5, with D unresolved. The CDR3 spans 14 residues. CDR1 is SNHLY and CDR2 is FYNNEI in the germline V gene. Trimming pared 3 bases from V and 5 bases from J, leaving 13 bases between. The CDR3 DNA sequence: TGTGCCAGCAGTGATTCTCGGTCGGTGGAGACCCAGTACTTC. This codes for CASSDSRSVETQYF.

V and J are TRBV18 and TRBJ1-4; tentatively, D is TRBD1 (5 bases). V was clipped by 4 bases and J by 3 bases, with 9 bases between them. In germline, CDR1 is KGHSH, CDR2 LQKENI. The CDR3 extends over 14 amino acids. CDR3 nucleotide sequence: TGTGCCAGCTCACGGGCAGGGCCTAATGAAAAACTGTTTTTT. It yields the protein CASSRAGPNEKLFF. The full variable domain, completed using reference TRBV18 and TRBJ1-4, is NAGVMQNPRHLVRRRGQEARLRCSPMKGHSHVYWYRQLPEEGLKFMVYLQKENIIDESGMPKERFSAEFPKEGPSILRIQQVVRGDSAAYFCASSRAGPNEKLFFGSGTQLSVL.

The chain joins TRBV11-2 to TRBJ2-7, with D maybe TRBD1 (7 bases). Germline V lookup: CDR1 SGHAT, CDR2 FQNNGV. The CDR3 loop spans 14 amino acids. Trimming stripped 5 bases from V and 4 bases from J, with 15 bases between. Here the CDR3 DNA reads TGTGCCAGCAGCCAGGGGGTCCGGGGGTACGAGCAGTACTTC. It specifies CASSQGVRGYEQYF.

The chain employs TRBV6-5 and TRBJ2-5, with TRBD1 identical over 8 bases. Germline CDR1 MNHEY, CDR2 SVGAGI. The CDR3 totals 15 residues. Losses at the gene ends were 2 bases for V and 5 bases for J; bases not matched to a gene: 7. The CDR3 is CASSYRQGAGETQYF. The CDR3 DNA follows: TGTGCCAGCAGTTACCGGCAGGGGGCGGGGGAGACCCAGTACTTC.

This chain connects TRBV5-5 to TRBJ1-5, with no clear D. The germline V gene has CDR1 SGHKS and CDR2 YYEKEE (reference sequence). Trimming took 1 base from V and 6 from J, leaving 8 bases between them. The CDR3 has 13 residues. In DNA form, the CDR3 reads TGTGCCAGCAGCTTGTATTGGAGTCAGCCCCAGCATTTT. This translates into CASSLYWSQPQHF.

This chain connects TRBV25-1 to TRBJ1-2; weak D call: TRBD1 (6 bases). CDR1 MGHDK and CDR2 SYGVNS come from the germline V gene. This CDR3 has 13 residues. Between the trimmed V and J ends, which lost 5 bases and 1 base, there was a span of 8 bases. The CDR3 coding sequence is TGTGCCAGCAGTTACAGGGATAACTATGGCTACACCTTC. Translated, it gives CASSYRDNYGYTF.

The chain joins TRBV11-2 to TRBJ2-1, with 14 bases matching TRBD2. Unmatched junction bases numbered 8, after V lost 5 bases and J lost 5 bases. Germline assignment: CDR1 SGHAT and CDR2 FQNNGV. The CDR3 covers 17 residues. The CDR3 DNA reads TGTGCCAGCAGCACGCCCGGGACTAGCGGGGGAGACAATGAGCAGTTCTTC. This sequence encodes CASSTPGTSGGDNEQFF.

V and J are TRBV27 and TRBJ1-5, with D tentatively TRBD1 (5 bases). V was trimmed by 6 bases and J by 0 bases, leaving 18 bases between them. The CDR3 runs to 17 residues. Per germline, CDR1 MNHEY and CDR2 SMNVEV (reference sequence). CDR3 coding DNA: TGTGCCAGCAGACTGTTTGGCAGGGTCTATAGCAATCAGCCCCAGCATTTT. Protein: CASRLFGRVYSNQPQHF.

The chain employs TRBV30 and TRBJ1-1; 7 bases are shared with TRBD1. The V gene end was trimmed by 4 bases and the J gene end by 3 bases; junction bases not matched to a gene: 2. Per the germline V gene, CDR1 is GTSNPN and CDR2 is SVGIG (reference sequence). This CDR3 has 12 amino acids. The CDR3 coding sequence is TGTGCCTGGACGGACAGGTACACTGAAGCTTTCTTT. It encodes CAWTDRYTEAFF.

This rearrangement joins TRBV10-3 to TRBJ2-7; 16 bases match TRBD2. CDR1 ENHRY and CDR2 SYGVKD come from the germline V gene. V lost 2 bases, J lost 7 bases, and 2 bases stayed unmatched. CDR3 size: 15 residues. CDR3 nucleotides: TGTGCCATCAGTGAGCTGGGACTAGCGGGGGGGGAGCAGTACTTC. Translation gives CAISELGLAGGEQYF.

As concerns this clone: Other DNA sequences of this sample code for an identical CDR3. The chain joins TRBV19 to TRBJ1-1; no clear D. Trimming pared 2 bases from V and 2 bases from J, leaving 6 bases between. CDR1 LNHDA and CDR2 SQIVND come from the germline V gene (reference sequence). CDR3 length equals 13 residues. CDR3 bases: TGTGCCAGTAGTATACAAGGAAACACTGAAGCTTTCTTT. Amino acids: CASSIQGNTEAFF.

The V gene is TRBV3-1 (or the pseudogene TRBV3-2), the J gene TRBJ2-3; 15 positions agree with TRBD2. Germline V gene lookup returns CDR1 LGHDT and CDR2 YNNKEL (reference sequence). The CDR3 extends over 17 amino acids. J was trimmed by 7 bases and V by 4 bases; bases with no gene match: 9. The CDR3: CASSPGTSGGLYNTQYF. The CDR3 DNA is TGTGCCAGCAGCCCCGGGACTAGCGGGGGGCTCTACAATACGCAGTATTTT.

The chain carries TRBV27 and TRBJ1-5; the D is unclear. Germline V CDR1 and CDR2: MNHEY, SMNVEV (reference sequence). CDR3 length: 14 amino acids. V dropped 2 bases and J dropped 2 bases, with 7 bases sitting between them. The CDR3 DNA reads TGTGCCAGCAGTTTAGGTAGGGGCAATCAGCCCCAGCATTTT. This codes for CASSLGRGNQPQHF.

The chain joins TRBV18 to TRBJ2-1; 10 bases align to TRBD2. V shed 0 bases and J 12 bases; nucleotides not matched to a gene: 5. This CDR3 has 14 residues. Germline V gene lookup returns CDR1 KGHSH and CDR2 LQKENI. The CDR3 DNA reads TGTGCCAGCTCACCACCCCTAGCGGGGGAGCGGCAGTTCTTC. Amino acids: CASSPPLAGERQFF.

V is TRBV21-1 and J is TRBJ1-1. TRBV21-1 is given as a pseudogene. CDR3 length: 15 residues. In DNA form, the CDR3 reads TGTGCCAGCAGCAAAGCAGGCCTAGTGAACACTGAAGCTTTCTTT. Translated: CASSKAGLVNTEAFF.

This clone appeared a few times. The chain has TRBV7-9 and TRBJ1-1; weak D call: TRBD1 (5 bases). Trimming took 6 bases from V and 3 from J, leaving 14 bases between them. Germline V CDR1 and CDR2: SEHNR, FQNEAQ (reference sequence). This CDR3 spans 14 amino acids. The CDR3 sequence: CASRLVLGDTEAFF. The CDR3 DNA reads as TGTGCCAGCAGGCTCGTGTTGGGGGACACTGAAGCTTTCTTT.

In this sample, this clone turned up once. V is TRBV6-1 and J is TRBJ1-5; D gene uncertain. Germline V lookup: CDR1 MNHNS, CDR2 SASEGT. CDR3 length equals 17 residues. Trimming left V 1 base short and J 4 bases short, with 17 bases between. The CDR3 here is CASSEVRGASYNQPQHF. The DNA of the CDR3 is TGTGCCAGCAGTGAAGTGAGAGGAGCCTCTTATAATCAGCCCCAGCATTTT.

The rearrangement joins TRBV10-3 to TRBJ2-4; D assignment may be TRBD1 or TRBD2 (6 bases each). Germline-derived CDR1 and CDR2 are ENHRY and SYGVKD. The CDR3 totals 16 residues. V was cut by 0 bases and J by 0 bases, with 9 bases left in between. CDR3 in DNA: TGTGCCATCAGTGAGTCGGGGGGCCTAGCCAAAAACATTCAGTACTTC. It is translated as CAISESGGLAKNIQYF.

This chain joins TRBV12-3 or TRBV12-4 and TRBJ2-5; 8 bases fit TRBD2. CDR3 length equals 13 residues. V dropped 2 bases and J dropped 5; count of bases not matched to a gene: 1. The CDR3 is CASSLSGGETQYF. The DNA for the CDR3 is TGTGCCAGCAGTTTAAGCGGGGGTGAGACCCAGTACTTC.

CDR3 sequence reads: CASSWGQNYGYTF. CDR3 bases: TGCGCCAGCAGCTGGGGACAGAACTATGGCTACACCTTC. The chain joins TRBV5-1 to TRBJ1-2, with TRBD1 identical over 7 bases. After removal of 3 bases from V and 2 bases from J, the junction contained 1 base not matched to a gene. The germline V gene has CDR1 SGHRS and CDR2 YFSETQ. The CDR3 is 13 residues long.

V is TRBV2 and J is TRBJ1-1; unclear D gene. The V and J ends lost 5 bases and 3 bases respectively, with 10 bases between them. CDR1 and CDR2 (germline): SNHLY, FYNNEI. The CDR3 length is 13 residues. The CDR3 bases are TGTGCCAGCAGTAGGCGCCGGGACACTGAAGCTTTCTTT. The encoded protein is CASSRRRDTEAFF.

The chain couples TRBV11-1 to TRBJ1-1; D may be TRBD1 (6 bases). The germline V gene has CDR1 SGHAT and CDR2 FQDESV (reference sequence). Trimming left V 5 bases short and J 6 bases short, with 19 bases between. CDR3 length: 15 amino acids. CDR3 nucleotide sequence: TGTGCCAGCAGCGCCTACCGGGGGGCGATAGCTGAAGCTTTCTTT. As protein: CASSAYRGAIAEAFF.

J is TRBJ2-7 and V is TRBV6-2 or TRBV6-3, with TRBD2 matching 11 bases. Per germline, CDR1 MNHEY and CDR2 SVGEGT. The V and J ends lost 0 bases and 4 bases, in that order; junction bases with no gene match: 11. The CDR3 extends over 18 amino acids. CDR3 sequence (DNA): TGTGCCAGCAGTTACTCGAGGCTAGCGGGGGGCGCGGATTACGAGCAGTACTTC. It is translated as CASSYSRLAGGADYEQYF.

The chain employs TRBV7-9 and TRBJ2-5; D unresolved. The CDR3 loop spans 16 amino acids. Trimming stripped 5 bases from V and 3 bases from J, with 19 bases between. The germline V gene encodes CDR1 SEHNR and CDR2 FQNEAQ (reference sequence). The CDR3 reads CASSLVPDGIKETQYF. CDR3 nucleotide sequence: TGTGCCAGCAGCCTCGTACCGGACGGTATCAAAGAGACCCAGTACTTC.

The chain joins TRBV4-1 to TRBJ1-5; TRBD1 matches at 7 bases. CDR1 and CDR2 (germline): MGHRA, YSYEKL. V gave up 1 base and J gave up 5 bases; unmatched junction bases: 11. This CDR3 comprises 17 residues. The CDR3 DNA sequence: TGCGCCAGCAGCCAAGGACAGGGAGATGCAAAAGATCAGCCCCAGCATTTT. It yields the protein CASSQGQGDAKDQPQHF.

The rearrangement joins TRBV27 to TRBJ1-5; D is undetermined. Trimming stripped 5 bases from V and 3 bases from J, with 5 bases between. This CDR3 spans 12 amino acids. Germline V CDR1 and CDR2: MNHEY, SMNVEV (reference sequence). The CDR3 DNA sequence: TGTGCCAGCAGTCCCTCCAATCAGCCCCAGCATTTT. Protein: CASSPSNQPQHF.

J is TRBJ1-1 and V is TRBV7-9, with 7 bases aligning to TRBD1. CDR1 is SEHNR, CDR2 FQNEAQ, per germline (reference sequence). The CDR3 has 15 amino acids. Losses at the gene ends were 2 bases for V and 1 base for J; bases not matched to a gene: 4. DNA of the CDR3: TGTGCCAGCAGCTTAACAGGGGTCACGAACACTGAAGCTTTCTTT. Residues: CASSLTGVTNTEAFF.

The chain uses TRBV7-2 and TRBJ1-6, with D unresolved. Germline CDR1 SGHTA, CDR2 FQGNSA. Trimming shortened V by 1 base and J by 3 bases, and 10 bases separated the two germline ends. This CDR3 is built from 16 residues. CDR3 amino acids: CASSLEATVYNSPLHF. The CDR3 coding sequence is TGTGCCAGCAGCTTAGAGGCCACAGTCTATAATTCACCCCTCCACTTT.

The chain joins TRBV7-2 to TRBJ1-2; D is perhaps TRBD1 (5 bases). The CDR3 is made up of 13 amino acids. V was cut by 10 bases and J by 4 bases, with 16 bases left in between. The germline CDR1 and CDR2 sequences are SGHTA and FQGNSA. CDR3 sequence reads: CATESRAGYGYTF. The CDR3 nucleotides are TGTGCCACCGAGTCCAGGGCTGGCTATGGCTACACCTTC. Together with reference TRBV7-2 and TRBJ1-2, the CDR3 gives the full variable domain: GAGVSQSPSNKVTEKGKDVELRCDPISGHTALYWYRQSLGQGLEFLIYFQGNSAPDKSGLPSDRFSAERTGGSVSTLTIQRTQQEDSAVYLCATESRAGYGYTFGSGTRLTVV.

The chain carries TRBV2 and TRBJ1-5; TRBD1 might be the D (5 bases). CDR1 is SNHLY and CDR2 is FYNNEI in the germline V gene. The CDR3 is made up of 14 amino acids. Trimming shortened V by 2 bases and J by 1 base, and 6 bases separated the two germline ends. As DNA, the CDR3 is TGTGCCAGCAGTGAATGGGACAGCAATCAGCCCCAGCATTTT. It is translated as CASSEWDSNQPQHF.